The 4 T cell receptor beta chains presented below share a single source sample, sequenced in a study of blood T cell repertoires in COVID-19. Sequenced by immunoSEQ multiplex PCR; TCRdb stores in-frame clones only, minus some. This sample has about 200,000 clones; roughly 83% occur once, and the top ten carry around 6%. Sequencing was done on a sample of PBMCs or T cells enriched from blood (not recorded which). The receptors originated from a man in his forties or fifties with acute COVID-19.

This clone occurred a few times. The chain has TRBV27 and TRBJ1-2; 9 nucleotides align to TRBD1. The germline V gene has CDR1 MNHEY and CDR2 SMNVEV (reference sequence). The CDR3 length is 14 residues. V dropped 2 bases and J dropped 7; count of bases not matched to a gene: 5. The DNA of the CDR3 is TGTGCCAGCAGTTTAAACAGGGGGCAAGGTGGCTACACCTTC. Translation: CASSLNRGQGGYTF.

DNA of the CDR3: TGTGCCAGCAGCGGACAGCCGAACACCGGGGAGCTGTTTTTT. It is translated as CASSGQPNTGELFF. The chain is built from TRBV2 and TRBJ2-2; a weak D match, TRBD1 (6 bases). The V gene's germline CDR1 is SNHLY and CDR2 FYNNEI. The CDR3 totals 14 residues. Trimming took 6 bases from V and 0 from J, leaving 8 bases between them.

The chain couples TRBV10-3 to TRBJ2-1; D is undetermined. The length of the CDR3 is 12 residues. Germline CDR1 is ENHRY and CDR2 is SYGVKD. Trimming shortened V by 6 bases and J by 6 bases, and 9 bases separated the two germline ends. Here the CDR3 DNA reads TGTGCCATCAGATCCTACCCCAATGAGCAGTTCTTC. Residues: CAIRSYPNEQFF.

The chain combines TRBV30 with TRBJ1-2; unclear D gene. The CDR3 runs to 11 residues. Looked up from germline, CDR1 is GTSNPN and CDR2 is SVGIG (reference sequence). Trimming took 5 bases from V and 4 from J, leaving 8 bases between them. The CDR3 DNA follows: TGTGCCTGGGAAGTACTCTATGGCTACACCTTC. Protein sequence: CAWEVLYGYTF.